The TCR beta chain under discussion was sequenced for a study of cytomegalovirus exposure and HLA in healthy donors (TCRdb year 2017). The study in broad terms: According to an earlier analysis of a few hundred of the donors, some 180 million T cells yielded roughly 110 million unique TCR beta sequences and around 300 Gb of sequence data. Approximately 310 gigabases of sequencing data and 70 million to 100 million unique TCR sequences were included in an early release covering about 700 HLA-typed donors. The genetic ancestry cluster associated with self-reported Caucasian donors included about four fifths of the approximately 400 genotyped donors. The study aimed to test whether signatures of past pathogen exposure could be identified by cataloging public T cell receptors. The study used immunosequencing to profile the T cell repertoires of several hundred subjects and linked those repertoires to cytomegalovirus serostatus. Besides the first cohort of approximately 710 subjects, a separate validation cohort made up of over 95 different subjects was used. To predict cytomegalovirus infection status, the study brought together high-throughput TCR immunosequencing, statistical association of individual TCRs with disease status, and machine learning. A later analysis re-examined previously published TCR beta repertoires from 610 or so donors and added high-resolution HLA genotyping to investigate patterns of TCR occurrence. Rather than drawing on any new phenotypic data, the later analysis identified candidate immune exposures from TCR beta sequences and the way those sequences occurred across donors. To decide whether each TCR beta V gene segment behaved as functional or pseudogenic, an earlier analysis of some 580 of the donors relied on high-throughput TCR beta sequencing. Donor age, sex, ethnicity and CMV serostatus were compiled together with the repertoire data. A later genetic analysis used genome-wide SNP genotypes for about three fifths of the 666 donors, treating that subset as a discovery cohort. All discovery cohort repertoires had been generated using a single sequencing platform. HLA typing covered class I and class II loci at four-digit resolution. The number of donors typed differed by locus, with roughly 629-640 for A, B, C, DRB1 and DQB1, approximately 500 for DQA1, approximately 580 for DPA1, and under 490 for DPB1. Because of strong linkage in the cohort, a few DR-DQ haplotypes were treated as single units for association and clustering. Among about 360 genotyped donors of the cohort, an average of roughly 240,000 unique TCR beta nucleotide sequences were sequenced per donor, roughly 20% of them non-productive.

Receptors were amplified or captured by the immunoSEQ multiplex PCR assay. A mixture of 60 forward primers for TCR Vbeta segments and 13 reverse primers for TCR Jbeta segments was used in the multiplex PCR. A multiplex PCR assay on genomic DNA amplified the CDR3 region of rearranged TCR beta genes. The amplified TCR beta libraries were sequenced on the Illumina HiSeq System as 87-base-pair reads. The original methods were these. A later analysis counted about 80 million unique TCR beta chains across the approximately 700 repertoires, and around 9.9 million of these chains were shared by at least two donors. Raw reads were error-corrected and collapsed into unique sequences with a nearest-neighbor algorithm that merged closely related sequences to remove PCR and sequencing errors. To assign V, D and J gene segments, CDR3 sequences were aligned to IMGT reference sequences. For a sequence to be retained, a match of at least six nucleotides was required to both a V gene segment and a J gene segment. Rearrangements were called productive when the CDR3 lacked stop codons and stayed in frame with V and J; all others were non-productive. Following IMGT convention, CDR3 was defined as the stretch from the second conserved V-encoded cysteine to the conserved J-encoded phenylalanine. Sequences without an unambiguous match to a single V gene segment were excluded from the earlier analysis of almost 600 of the donors. An earlier analysis of a few hundred of the donors classified V segments as functional when productive rearrangements were above 56.7% and as segregating when the standard deviation between donors was above 5%. A statistical classification framework was developed to diagnose cytomegalovirus status using the catalog of TCR beta chain sequences. A later analysis assigned V and J genes by comparing TCR nucleotide sequences with IMGT/GENE-DB human TR gene sequences. In a later analysis, CDR3 sequences and most-parsimonious VDJ recombination scenarios were assigned using the TCRdist pipeline. A later analysis defined each TCR beta chain by its CDR3 amino acid sequence plus V-gene family, and excluded reads lacking a unique V-gene family. In a later analysis, around 650 highly shared, low-generation-probability nucleotide sequences were removed to address suspected cross-contamination and a sequencing artifact. A later analysis calculated a clonal expansion index for each public chain from normalized within-repertoire ranks of inferred template counts. In a later analysis, generation probabilities were computed with a VDJ recombination model fitted to out-of-frame rearrangements, and the resulting probabilities were checked against IGoR. Hypergeometric tests were used in a later analysis to score TCR-TCR, TCR-HLA and TCR-CMV co-occurrence, with a repertoire-size bias correction applied to the TCR pairs. A later analysis estimated false discovery rates by permuting HLA or CMV assignments 20 times. In a later analysis, co-occurring TCRs were grouped with DBSCAN, and TCRdist sequence similarity was added when clustering was performed within HLA-allele-positive subsets. Co-occurrence clustering excluded repertoires with fewer than 30,000 or more than 120,000 public chains, plus five with anomalous nucleotide sharing. TCRdb stores this immuneACCESS table with in-frame sequences only. Part of the clones is absent; in the studies checked, under half of the shortfall reflects unresolved V genes, and no reason is known for the rest. D and trimming come from the DNA, and the V and J calls and clone size come from that table. For this sample the table gives about 190,000 clones, of which 75% to 90% were detected only once. The top ten clones comprise around 1.5% of the sample.

A remark on this clone: This clone's antigen is unknown. The sample holds no much larger clone one base away, and base qualities are not on file.

The germline V gene sets CDR1 to SNHLY and CDR2 to FYNNEI. Inclusive of the bounding cysteine and phenylalanine, the CDR3 is 15 residues long. This entry keeps only the CDR3 DNA: 45 bases, framed from base 1. V and J are trimmed by 6 bases and 0 bases, and the gene matches miss 5 bases of the junction. Overall study outcomes, separate from this receptor: For the cohort, immune exposure information was limited to CMV serostatus. In a later genetic analysis, fewer N-insertions in productive TCRs were reported among donors in an Asian-associated ancestry cluster than the approximately 630-donor mean. Most TCR sequences were observed very rarely across donors, whereas some public TCRs were present in many individuals. When HLA alleles, especially DR and DQ, strongly co-occurred, attributing TCR associations to individual alleles was difficult. Linkage disequilibrium might explain the correlated functional status among segregating V segments, but an unknown experimental factor could not be excluded. In an earlier analysis of a few hundred of the donors, most TCR beta V segments were observed in productive rearrangements about 87% or about 30% of the time, broadly matching IMGT annotations. A later analysis associated 15,000 to 20,000 TCR beta sequences with specific HLA alleles at a false discovery rate of 0.05. Because some donors lacked HLA typing at each locus, the association tests relied only on the typed subset. In the study, some 160 TCR beta chains were listed as associated with cytomegalovirus. According to a later analysis, most CMV-associated TCR beta chains appeared to be HLA-restricted, and the HLA associations seemed to be driven largely by CMV exposure. It was suggested by the authors that the approach could potentially be generalized to other disease states and immunological phenotypes. A further reported finding was that TCR beta sequences accurately predicted the HLA-A and HLA-B alleles for most subjects in the first cohort. A later analysis reported that several top co-occurrence clusters appeared linked to parvovirus B19, influenza, CMV and Epstein-Barr virus. A later genetic analysis associated a missense DCLRE1C variant with V-gene and J-gene trimming of TCR beta chains, and an independent cohort replicated the association. In vitro tests confirmed that a few of the cytomegalovirus-associated TCR beta chains recognize cytomegalovirus antigens. The presence/absence analyses assumed that sequencing depth was roughly uniform across donors, and that assumption may not be true. Cytomegalovirus status was reported to be diagnosed by the classifier with high specificity and sensitivity in both the original and validation cohorts. Seventeen rarely observed V segments, including chromosome 9 orphons, were excluded from the earlier analysis of almost 600 of the donors because counts were too low. A cluster of highly shared sequence variants was judged likely to be a technical artifact of the sequencing pipeline. In a later analysis, the rate of TCR association differed among HLA loci, with DRB1 alleles having the most associated TCRs and HLA-C alleles having the fewest. Because the 87-base-pair reads could not distinguish some IMGT-functional V segments, including TRBV6-2 and TRBV6-3, those segments were excluded. Only TCR beta chains were sequenced in this cohort, and the absence of alpha or paired-chain data limited detectable features. A later analysis found that HLA-associated TCR beta chains were more clonally expanded and had lower generation probabilities than equally common non-associated chains.

In total, roughly 670 healthy bone marrow donors made up the cohort. At the time of sampling, all cohort members were nominally healthy, though unrecorded immune exposures were likely present. The donor was CMV seronegative and was included in the group of about 400 seronegative cohort members. A peripheral blood sample was collected from each donor, and TCR beta sequencing was performed on peripheral blood mononuclear cells. Genomic DNA extraction from the blood cell samples was performed with the Qiagen DNeasy Blood Extraction Kit. The chain is encoded by TRBV2 joined to TRBJ2-3; 8 of the junction bases match TRBD1. Specimen: PBMCs. The TCR was taken from a man between 45 and 60 years old in good health and CMV-seronegative. The CDR3 here reads CASRETGVSTDTQYF. In nucleotides, the sequence is TGTGCCAGCAGGGAGACAGGGGTGAGCACAGATACGCAGTATTTT.